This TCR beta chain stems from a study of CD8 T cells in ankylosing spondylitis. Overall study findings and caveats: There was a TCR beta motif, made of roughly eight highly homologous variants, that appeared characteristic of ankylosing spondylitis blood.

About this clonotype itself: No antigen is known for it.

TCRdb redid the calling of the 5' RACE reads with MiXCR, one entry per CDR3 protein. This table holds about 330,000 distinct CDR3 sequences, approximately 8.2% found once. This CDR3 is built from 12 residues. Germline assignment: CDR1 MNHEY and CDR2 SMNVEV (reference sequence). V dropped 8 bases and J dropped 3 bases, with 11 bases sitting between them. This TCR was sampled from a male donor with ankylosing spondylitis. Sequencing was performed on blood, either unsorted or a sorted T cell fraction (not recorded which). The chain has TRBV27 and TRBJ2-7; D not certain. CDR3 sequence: CASGTMRYEQYF. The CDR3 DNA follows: TGTGCCAGCGGCACCATGCGCTACGAGCAGTACTTC.